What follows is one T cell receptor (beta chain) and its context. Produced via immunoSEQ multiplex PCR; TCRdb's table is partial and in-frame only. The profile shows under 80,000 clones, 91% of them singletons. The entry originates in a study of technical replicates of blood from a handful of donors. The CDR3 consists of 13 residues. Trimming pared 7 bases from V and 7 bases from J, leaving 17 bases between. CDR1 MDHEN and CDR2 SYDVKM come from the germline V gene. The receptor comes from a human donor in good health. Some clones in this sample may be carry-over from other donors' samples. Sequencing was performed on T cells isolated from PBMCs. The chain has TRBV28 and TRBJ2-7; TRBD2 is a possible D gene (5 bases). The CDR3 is CASTSLRVGEQYF. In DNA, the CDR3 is TGTGCCAGCACCAGCTTGCGGGTGGGTGAGCAGTACTTC.